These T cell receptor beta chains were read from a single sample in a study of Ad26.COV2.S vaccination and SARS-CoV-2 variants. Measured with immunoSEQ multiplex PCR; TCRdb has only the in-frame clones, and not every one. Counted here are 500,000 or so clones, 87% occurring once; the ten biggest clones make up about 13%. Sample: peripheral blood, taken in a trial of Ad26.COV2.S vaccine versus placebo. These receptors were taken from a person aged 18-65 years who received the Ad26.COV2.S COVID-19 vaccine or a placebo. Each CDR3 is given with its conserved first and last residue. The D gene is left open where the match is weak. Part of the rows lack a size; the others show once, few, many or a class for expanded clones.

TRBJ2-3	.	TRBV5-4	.	CASTNRAPTDTQYF	TGTGCCAGCACAAACCGAGCTCCAACAGATACGCAGTATTTT
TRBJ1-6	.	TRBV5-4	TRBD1	CATRGTDNSPLHF	TGTGCCACCAGAGGGACAGACAATTCACCCCTCCACTTT
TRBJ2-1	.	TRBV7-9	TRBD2	CASSLLAGDYNEQFF	TGTGCCAGCAGCTTACTAGCGGGAGACTACAATGAGCAGTTCTTC
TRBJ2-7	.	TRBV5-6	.	CASSLIGVYEQYF	TGTGCCAGCAGCTTGATCGGAGTCTACGAGCAGTACTTC
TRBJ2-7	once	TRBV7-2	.	CASSLSGGTLYEQYF	TGTGCCAGCAGCTTATCGGGCGGGACTCTCTACGAGCAGTACTTC
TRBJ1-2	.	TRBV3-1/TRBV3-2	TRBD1	CASSLGQGAYYGYTF	TGTGCCAGCAGCCTGGGACAGGGGGCTTACTATGGCTACACCTTC
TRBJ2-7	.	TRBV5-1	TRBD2	CASSFGLAGVHEQYF	TGCGCCAGCAGCTTTGGACTAGCGGGAGTTCACGAGCAGTACTTC
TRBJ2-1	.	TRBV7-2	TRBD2	CASSQRHSGSSYNEQFF	TGTGCCAGCAGCCAACGACATAGCGGGAGCTCCTACAATGAGCAGTTCTTC
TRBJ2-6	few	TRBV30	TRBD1	CAWSVDGQGVAGANVLTF	TGTGCCTGGAGTGTGGACGGACAGGGGGTAGCTGGGGCCAACGTCCTGACTTTC
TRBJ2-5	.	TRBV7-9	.	CASKGLQETQYF	TGTGCCAGTAAGGGACTCCAAGAGACCCAGTACTTC
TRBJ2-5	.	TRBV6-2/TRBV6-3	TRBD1	CASSRDRGRETQYF	TGTGCCAGCAGCCGAGACAGGGGGCGAGAGACCCAGTACTTC
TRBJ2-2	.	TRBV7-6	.	CASSGKVGTGELFF	TGTGCCAGCAGCGGGAAAGTCGGAACCGGGGAGCTGTTTTTT
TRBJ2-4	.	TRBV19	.	CASSIGQARRGQNIQYF	TGTGCCAGTAGTATCGGGCAGGCTAGAAGGGGACAAAACATTCAGTACTTC
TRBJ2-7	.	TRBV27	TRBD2	CASSSVAGSYEQYF	TGTGCCAGCAGTTCCGTAGCGGGATCCTACGAGCAGTACTTC
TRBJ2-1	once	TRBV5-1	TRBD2	CASSIPLRTSADNEQFF	TGCGCCAGCAGCATCCCCCTTCGGACTAGCGCAGACAATGAGCAGTTCTTC
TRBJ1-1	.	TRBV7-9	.	CASSLGGRDTEAFF	TGTGCCAGCAGCTTAGGTGGAAGGGACACTGAAGCTTTCTTT
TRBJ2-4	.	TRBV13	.	CASSPRDRGIQYF	TGTGCCAGCAGCCCACGGGACCGGGGCATTCAGTACTTC
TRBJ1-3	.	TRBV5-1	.	CASSLGGGISGNTIYF	TGCGCCAGCAGCTTGGGTGGGGGGATCTCTGGAAACACCATATATTTT
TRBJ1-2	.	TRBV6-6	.	CAAGGVPNYGYTF	TGTGCCGCGGGAGGTGTCCCAAACTATGGCTACACCTTC
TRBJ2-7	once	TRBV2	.	CASRANLVSSYEQYF	TGTGCCAGCAGAGCTAACCTTGTTAGCTCCTACGAGCAGTACTTC